The 30 T cell receptor beta chains below come from one sample, sequenced in a study of technical replicates of blood from a few donors. TCRdb keeps only in-frame clones here, not all; method: immunoSEQ multiplex PCR. This sample has about 44,000 clones, with roughly 96% found just once. Sequenced: T cells isolated from PBMCs. Source of these receptors: a human donor in good health.

The chain recombines TRBV4-3 with TRBJ2-1; 9 nucleotides agree with TRBD1. The CDR3 is made up of 15 amino acids. Germline lookup yields CDR1 LGHNA and CDR2 YSLEER. V was clipped by 4 bases and J by 5 bases; unmatched bases: 6. The CDR3 DNA sequence: TGCGCCAGCAGCCTTCGACAGGGGGTTAACAATGAGCAGTTCTTC. Protein product: CASSLRQGVNNEQFF.

This chain's CDR3 is CASSLAVRVTGELFF. Here the CDR3 DNA reads TGTGCCAGCAGCTTAGCCGTCAGGGTAACAGGGGAGCTGTTTTTT. J is TRBJ2-2 and V is TRBV7-2; a possible D gene is TRBD1 (5 bases). The V gene lost 0 bases and the J gene lost 8 bases, with 13 bases spanning the gap. The CDR3 has 15 residues. Per the germline V gene, CDR1 is SGHTA and CDR2 is FQGNSA.

The chain has TRBV6-5 and TRBJ1-1; D gene uncertain. Trimming pared 2 bases from V and 3 bases from J, leaving 7 bases between. The CDR3 is 13 residues long. The germline V gene encodes CDR1 MNHEY and CDR2 SVGAGI. The CDR3 DNA follows: TGTGCCAGCAGTTACGTAGAGGACACTGAAGCTTTCTTT. Translation: CASSYVEDTEAFF.

The chain links TRBV30 to TRBJ2-7; 11 bases are a match to TRBD1. The CDR3 sequence is 14 residues long. V shed 3 bases, J shed 6 bases, and the junction held 7 bases outside the gene matches. The germline V gene encodes CDR1 GTSNPN and CDR2 SVGIG (reference sequence). The chain's CDR3 is CAWREDRGLAEQYF. In DNA, the CDR3 is TGTGCCTGGAGGGAGGACAGGGGGCTTGCCGAGCAGTACTTC.

The chain couples TRBV18 to TRBJ1-5; D ambiguous. Trimming left V 3 bases short and J 6 bases short, with 12 bases between. This CDR3 region has 14 residues. Germline V lookup: CDR1 KGHSH, CDR2 LQKENI. The DNA of the CDR3 is TGTGCCAGCTCACCGAGTATCGGCGGTCAGCCCCAGCATTTT. This translates into CASSPSIGGQPQHF.

The chain recombines TRBV19 with TRBJ1-1; D not certain. The germline CDR1 and CDR2 sequences are LNHDA and SQIVND (reference sequence). This CDR3 comprises 14 residues. The V and J ends lost 5 bases and 1 base respectively, with 11 bases between them. This CDR3 reads CASSSGGPNTEAFF. The CDR3 nucleotides read TGTGCCAGTAGTTCTGGAGGGCCGAACACTGAAGCTTTCTTT.

The chain is built from TRBV29-1 and TRBJ2-7; D possibly corresponds to TRBD1 (6 bases). In germline, CDR1 is SQVTM, CDR2 ANQGSEA. The CDR3 runs to 13 residues. The V gene lost 4 bases and the J gene lost 3 bases, with 13 bases spanning the gap. CDR3 amino acids: CSVVPGDSYEQYF. CDR3 DNA: TGCAGCGTTGTGCCAGGGGATAGCTACGAGCAGTACTTC.

This chain uses TRBV30 with TRBJ2-7; D remains ambiguous. Deletions cut 2 bases from V and 3 bases from J, with 8 bases between. The CDR3 is 12 residues long. Germline V lookup: CDR1 GTSNPN, CDR2 SVGIG (reference sequence). The DNA of the CDR3 is TGTGCCTGGAGTTGGGCAGACTACGAGCAGTACTTC. The encoded protein is CAWSWADYEQYF.

The genes are TRBV6-4 and TRBJ1-1, with unresolved D. Trimming removed 2 bases from V and 5 bases from J, with 12 bases in between. In germline, CDR1 is MRHNA, CDR2 SNTAGT. This CDR3 is built from 14 residues. The CDR3 spells CASSDEGISTEAFF. The CDR3, as DNA: TGTGCCAGCAGTGACGAGGGAATTAGTACTGAAGCTTTCTTT.

This clone showed up just once. CDR3 DNA: TGTGCCAGCAGTTTTACAGGGGGAACCTACGAGCAGTACTTC. Its translation is CASSFTGGTYEQYF. The gene calls are TRBV6-5 and TRBJ2-7; TRBD1 agrees at 8 bases. The V segment lost 4 bases and the J segment 2 bases; nucleotides outside the gene matches: 4. The CDR3 spans 14 residues. CDR1 is MNHEY and CDR2 is SVGAGI in the germline V gene.

The chain uses TRBV6-1 and TRBJ1-1; D is uncertain. Looked up from germline, CDR1 is MNHNS and CDR2 is SASEGT. Trimming shortened V by 2 bases and J by 0 bases, and 7 bases separated the two germline ends. CDR3 size: 14 residues. CDR3 nucleotides: TGTGCCAGCAGTGAAAAGGCGGTGAACACTGAAGCTTTCTTT. Residues: CASSEKAVNTEAFF.

The V and J genes are TRBV28 and TRBJ1-2; D gene uncertain. This CDR3 region has 12 residues. V shed 6 bases and J shed 3 bases, with 8 bases lying between them. Germline V gives CDR1 MDHEN, CDR2 SYDVKM. This chain's CDR3 is CASSLPHYGYTF. DNA of the CDR3: TGTGCCAGCAGCCTACCCCACTATGGCTACACCTTC.

This clone appeared a single time. The rearrangement uses TRBV11-3 and TRBJ2-2, with D possibly matching TRBD1 (6 bases). This CDR3 is built from 14 residues. V lost 5 bases to trimming and J lost 2 bases, with 9 bases between them. Germline CDR1 is SGHNT and CDR2 is YENEEA. The CDR3 DNA reads as TGTGCCAGCAGCACGGGACAAAACACCGGGGAGCTGTTTTTT. It is translated as CASSTGQNTGELFF.

The chain has TRBV9 and TRBJ1-2, with TRBD1 matching over 7 bases. CDR1 and CDR2 (germline): SGDLS, YYNGEE. Trimming removed 3 bases from V and 0 bases from J; junction bases left unmatched: 8. The CDR3 covers 16 residues. CDR3 region: CASSDSGTEANYGYTF. DNA for the CDR3: TGTGCCAGCAGCGACTCAGGGACAGAAGCTAACTATGGCTACACCTTC.

This chain joins TRBV10-3 and TRBJ2-2, with 7 bases that match TRBD2. This CDR3 contains 14 residues. Germline CDR1 is ENHRY and CDR2 is SYGVKD. V lost 2 bases and J lost 7; bases outside the gene matches: 4. The CDR3 nucleotides are TGTGCCATCAGTGAGGCGGGAGCGGGCGGGGAGCTGTTTTTT. Protein: CAISEAGAGGELFF.

V and J are TRBV30 and TRBJ1-2; TRBD1 is a possible D gene (6 bases). V was pared by 2 bases and J by 1 base, with 14 bases between. Germline CDR1 is GTSNPN and CDR2 is SVGIG (reference sequence). This CDR3 has 15 amino acids. The CDR3 sequence is CAWSPVGQVNYGYTF. The CDR3 DNA sequence: TGTGCCTGGAGTCCGGTGGGACAAGTTAACTATGGCTACACCTTC.

This chain uses TRBV7-2 with TRBJ2-2; 12 nucleotides line up with TRBD2. Germline lookup yields CDR1 SGHTA and CDR2 FQGNSA. The CDR3 is made up of 17 amino acids. The trim removed 4 bases at V and 6 bases at J, leaving 9 bases unmatched. The CDR3 nucleotides are TGTGCCAGCAGCTCTCGACTAGCGGGAGCTAGCGCCGGGGAGCTGTTTTTT. It codes for CASSSRLAGASAGELFF. Looking up the rest from reference TRBV7-2 and TRBJ2-2 gives the full variable domain: GAGVSQSPSNKVTEKGKDVELRCDPISGHTALYWYRQSLGQGLEFLIYFQGNSAPDKSGLPSDRFSAERTGGSVSTLTIQRTQQEDSAVYLCASSSRLAGASAGELFFGEGSRLTVL.

V is TRBV29-1 and J is TRBJ1-2, with D possibly TRBD1 on 5 matching bases. The CDR3 extends over 14 amino acids. Germline CDR1 SQVTM, CDR2 ANQGSEA. The V end lost 7 bases, the J end lost 1 base, and 16 bases lay between the germline ends. CDR3 sequence (DNA): TGCAGCGCAATGGACACGGCGGTTAACTATGGCTACACCTTC. This sequence encodes CSAMDTAVNYGYTF. Complete variable domain (other parts from reference TRBV29-1 and TRBJ1-2): SAVISQKPSRDICQRGTSLTIQCQVDSQVTMMFWYRQQPGQSLTLIATANQGSEATYESGFVIDKFPISRPNLTFSTLTVSNMSPEDSSIYLCSAMDTAVNYGYTFGSGTRLTVV.

This chain joins TRBV5-4 and TRBJ1-2; 7 positions agree with TRBD1. The V gene's germline CDR1 is SGHNT and CDR2 YYREEE (reference sequence). The CDR3 contains 14 residues. J was trimmed by 7 bases and V by 4 bases; bases with no gene match: 10. The DNA of the CDR3 is TGTGCCAGCAGCCCCGACAGGGAACGGGCTGGCTACACCTTC. Encoded protein: CASSPDRERAGYTF.

Concerning this clone itself: One end of the junction is discordant with germline, which a read error may explain. The chain links TRBV29-1 to TRBJ2-7, with a possible D match to TRBD2 (6 bases). The V gene's germline CDR1 is SQVTM and CDR2 ANQGSEA. CDR3 length: 13 residues. DNA for the CDR3: TGCAGCGTGGAAGACGGGAGATCCTACGAGCAGTACTTC. Encoded protein: CSVEDGRSYEQYF.

This clone was picked up one time. The V and J genes are TRBV6-5 and TRBJ1-1, with D perhaps matching TRBD1 (5 bases). Trimming stripped 5 bases from V and 8 bases from J, with 9 bases between. Germline values: CDR1 MNHEY, CDR2 SVGAGI. The CDR3 loop spans 11 amino acids. The CDR3 DNA follows: TGTGCCAGCAGTCGAAAGGGGGAAGCTTTCTTT. Residues: CASSRKGEAFF.

The V call is TRBV12-5, the J call TRBJ1-2; 8 nucleotides match TRBD1. This CDR3 is built from 17 residues. Germline loops: CDR1 LGHNT, CDR2 FRNRAP. The V segment lost 2 bases and the J segment 1 base; nucleotides outside the gene matches: 9. The DNA of the CDR3 is TGTGCTAGTGGTTTGTACTCAGGGGGCTTGGTTAACTATGGCTACACCTTC. Residues: CASGLYSGGLVNYGYTF.

Only one count was recorded for this clone. The chain has TRBV19 and TRBJ2-7; 14 nucleotides line up with TRBD2. The CDR3 consists of 14 residues. The ends lost 4 bases at V and 5 bases at J; junction bases unmatched: 1. Germline CDR1 reads LNHDA; CDR2 reads SQIVND (reference sequence). This chain's CDR3 is CASSRLAGGHEQYF. The CDR3 DNA reads as TGTGCCAGTAGTAGACTAGCGGGAGGGCACGAGCAGTACTTC.

The chain combines TRBV10-1 with TRBJ2-2, with 8 bases identical to TRBD1. Germline V gene data show CDR1 as WNHNN and CDR2 as SYGVQD (reference sequence). Germline trimming cut 6 bases from V and 1 base from J; bases unmatched to any gene: 4. The CDR3 sequence is 15 residues long. Written as DNA, the CDR3 is TGCGCCAGCAGCCCCGGGACAGGGAACACCGGGGAGCTGTTTTTT. As protein: CASSPGTGNTGELFF.

The chain has TRBV29-1 and TRBJ2-7, with D possibly TRBD1 on 5 matching bases. CDR3 length: 12 amino acids. CDR1 is SQVTM and CDR2 is ANQGSEA in the germline V gene. V was pared by 3 bases and J by 7 bases, with 13 bases between. This chain's CDR3 is CSVEVRAAEQYF. In DNA form, the CDR3 reads TGCAGCGTTGAGGTCAGGGCAGCGGAGCAGTACTTC.

V gene TRBV11-2 combines with J gene TRBJ2-1; D remains unclear. Germline V gene data show CDR1 as SGHAT and CDR2 as FQNNGV. The CDR3 contains 13 residues. The germline V and J ends were trimmed by 5 bases and 5 bases, with 10 bases remaining between them. In DNA, the CDR3 is TGTGCCAGCAGCCCTCACATGGACAATGAGCAGTTCTTC. Amino acids: CASSPHMDNEQFF.

The rearrangement joins TRBV7-2 to TRBJ2-7; D remains unclear. V shed 3 bases and J shed 0 bases, with 6 bases lying between them. Germline V CDR1 and CDR2: SGHTA, FQGNSA. This CDR3 is 13 amino acids long. The CDR3 sequence is CASSFSFSYEQYF. Here the CDR3 DNA reads TGTGCCAGCAGCTTTAGCTTCTCCTACGAGCAGTACTTC.

The gene calls are TRBV27 and TRBJ2-7; D is possibly TRBD2 (5 bases). Germline assignment: CDR1 MNHEY and CDR2 SMNVEV (reference sequence). V shed 3 bases and J shed 2 bases, with 8 bases lying between them. This CDR3 has 13 residues. CDR3 bases: TGTGCCAGCAGTTTTGGGAGTGCCTACGAGCAGTACTTC. Translation gives CASSFGSAYEQYF.

The chain employs TRBV30 and TRBJ2-7; 9 nucleotides match TRBD2. Unmatched junction bases numbered 4, after V lost 5 bases and J lost 5 bases. In germline, CDR1 is GTSNPN, CDR2 SVGIG (reference sequence). There are 12 residues in the CDR3. The CDR3 DNA reads as TGTGCCTGGGGGGGACTAGCTGACGAGCAGTACTTC. Amino acid sequence: CAWGGLADEQYF.

The rearrangement links TRBV11-3 to TRBJ1-1; 8 bases agree with TRBD1. There are 17 residues in the CDR3. Unmatched junction bases numbered 15, after V lost 5 bases and J lost 4 bases. Germline V gene data show CDR1 as SGHNT and CDR2 as YENEEA. The chain's CDR3 is CASSLAAKRTGFTEAFF. For the CDR3, the DNA is TGTGCCAGCAGCCTAGCGGCCAAGCGGACAGGGTTCACTGAAGCTTTCTTT.